The clone carrying this TCR beta chain has a single count. Its target is unknown. This entry belongs to a study of T cell responses to AZD1222 COVID-19 vaccine. Study-level information: Pooling was applied to second doses at about 4 or about 12 weeks.

V gave up 0 bases and J gave up 0 bases, with 8 bases separating them. Germline CDR1 and CDR2: MNHNY and SVGAGI (reference sequence). CDR3 size: 15 residues. Study-level results: Researchers report vaccine-associated CD4 TCRs spanning spike, with dominance at 160-218 and 743-854. Clonal diversity was possibly underestimated; the donors were predominantly white British and more often female.

Produced via immunoSEQ multiplex PCR; TCRdb's table is partial and in-frame only. The sample contains 150,000 or so clones, approximately 90% of which appear only once. The origin of this receptor is an adult in good health. Sequenced here: peripheral blood, sampled on day 0 of AZD1222 vaccination. The rearrangement uses TRBV6-6 and TRBJ1-1; D is unclear. The CDR3: CASSYSVVMNTEAFF. CDR3 bases: TGTGCCAGCAGTTACTCCGTGGTAATGAACACTGAAGCTTTCTTT.